This T cell receptor (beta chain) came from a study of cytomegalovirus exposure and HLA in healthy donors. Study information: About 79 million unique TCRs from HLA-typed donors were held in an early data release. Study results and caveats: What a later analysis reportedly showed was that an Asian-associated ancestry cluster had fewer N-insertions than the 666-donor mean.

The PCR employed 60 Vbeta primers together with 13 Jbeta primers. Sequencing was performed with immunoSEQ multiplex PCR; in TCRdb, only in-frame clones are kept and a portion is missing. The sample data list approximately 180,000 clones. The CDR3 covers 15 residues. Looked up from germline, CDR1 is SGHNT and CDR2 is YYREEE (reference sequence). Trimming took 3 bases from V and 2 from J; bases not matched to a gene: 5. As to this clone: The antigen is not known.

Material: PBMCs. The rearrangement joins TRBV5-4 to TRBJ2-3; 8 bases fit TRBD1. The clonotype comes from a man in his thirties or forties in good health and CMV-seronegative. CDR3 protein: CASSSYRGNTDTQYF. In DNA form, the CDR3 reads TGTGCCAGCAGCTCCTACAGGGGGAACACAGATACGCAGTATTTT.